Described below is a single TCR beta chain sequence and its context. Which antigen it targets is not known. Base quality data are lacking; no much larger clone is found one base away. TCR beta chain CDR3 regions were immunosequenced using the ImmunoSEQ Assay (Adaptive Biotechnologies). The original methods were these. The ImmunoSEQ Analyzer platform was used to export TCRB rearrangements, read counts, read proportions and gene usage. T-cell clonality was calculated on productive rearrangements as 1 minus Pielou's evenness. In the clonal space homeostasis analysis, clonotypes were grouped as rare, small, medium, large or hyperexpanded (0.01 to 1 of the repertoire). TCR productive clonality was compared across immune clusters C1, C2 and C3 using the Wilcoxon rank sum test. Sourced from immuneACCESS, this table was stored by TCRdb with only in-frame sequences that have V and J called. A share of the clones is absent; for the studies checked, an unresolved V gene accounts for under half, and the remainder has no known explanation. V and J calls and clone size follow that table, whereas D and trimming were derived from the DNA. Within this sample are roughly 9,800 clones, with approximately 71% of them counted one time only. The ten largest clonotypes hold around 18% of the sample.

The tumors sampled were post-treatment primary, local recurrence and metastasis specimens taken from patients with a poor prognosis. This sample is drawn from a study of the immune and genomic landscape of osteosarcoma (dated by TCRdb to 2018 to 2020). In the study overall: The overall cohort was composed of about 50 pediatric and adult patients with high-grade osteosarcoma, and a median age at diagnosis of around 30 years (range about 5-81) was recorded. Three patients contributed a couple of samples from the same tumor site. To define immunogenic potential, the study profiled osteosarcoma specimens using whole genome, RNA and T-cell receptor sequencing, along with immunohistochemistry and reverse phase protein arrays. Poor-risk disease was overrepresented in the cohort, as 73% of patients had an unfavorable pathologic response to standard therapy and under 70% were deceased. Patients in the overall cohort were roughly 60% male, and approximately 80% presented with localized disease at diagnosis. To characterize the osteosarcoma immunogenomic landscape, TCR sequencing results were integrated with transcriptome, protein array and immunostaining data. The goal of the study was to explain why immune checkpoint inhibitors have shown limited clinical activity in osteosarcoma. What the work shows at the level of the full study, not this receptor alone: In five cases, the repertoire was dominated by a single hyperexpanded clone, and fewer than 100 T-cell clonotypes were detected in all five cases. Along with the frozen tumor specimens, matched blood was collected from just a couple of patients. Sample size was not determined by any statistical method, because osteosarcoma is rare and every possible sample was collected. TCR productive clonality was higher in the immune-hot C3 cluster than the cold C1 cluster but still low overall. The clonality benchmarks were taken from external normal skin and healthy peripheral blood data instead of from matched normal tissue. Productive TCR clonality was found to be low overall, with an average of 0.09 and a maximum of 0.3, which suggested limited T-cell clonal expansion.

V is shortened by 6 bases, J by 6 bases, and the region joining them spans 17 bases. Spanning cysteine to phenylalanine, the CDR3 consists of 14 amino acids. The CDR3 DNA has 42 bases and is translated from base 1. The germline V gene sets CDR1 to MDHEN and CDR2 to SYDVKM. The TCR was taken from a human donor with osteosarcoma. The V gene is TRBV28 and the J gene is TRBJ2-5; the D segment cannot be called with confidence. Sequenced material: osteosarcoma tumor tissue from the lung. The nucleotide sequence reads as follows: TGTGCCAGCAGCCTCCTTAGCCCACGGAAGACCCAGTACTTC. Translated, it reads CASSLLSPRKTQYF.